This TCR beta chain was documented in a study of blood T cell repertoires in COVID-19. Study as a whole: COVID-19 samples collected from the United States, Italy and Spain covered acute and convalescent phases. PBMCs, B-cell-depleted T cells, or T cells provided the cDNA or gDNA that made up the material.

In the authors' workflow: Amplification from reference gene primers served as the basis for estimated nucleated cell counts. Assay: immunoSEQ multiplex PCR; the TCRdb copy retains only in-frame clones and omits some. V, J and clone size reflect that table, while D and trimming were determined from the DNA. The sample consists of approximately 50,000 clones, about 92% of them appearing once. CDR1 is MNHEY, CDR2 SVGEGT, per germline. V lost 6 bases, J lost 1 base, and 10 bases stayed unmatched. The CDR3 covers 17 residues. Sequencing was done on a sample of peripheral blood. The sequence was collected from a woman aged 80 or older with acute or convalescent COVID-19. The genes are TRBV6-2 or TRBV6-3 and TRBJ2-3; TRBD1 matches at 10 bases. The CDR3 DNA is TGTGCCAGCAGCCCCCGACAGGGGGCATTGGGCACAGATACGCAGTATTTT. Translation: CASSPRQGALGTDTQYF.